This T cell receptor beta chain derives from a study of T-cell memory formation after mild COVID-19 (dated by TCRdb to the early 2020s). For context, the study as a whole: TCR sequence clusters from the two donors were found to be largely donor specific. The cohort was made up of two young adult volunteers, one female and one male, who were previously healthy. In a couple of donors, T-cell clones that expanded and contracted after mild COVID-19 were tracked by sequencing TCRalpha and TCRbeta repertoires over time.

What the study reported, not specific to this receptor: Clones that contracted from day 15 to 85 showed balanced CD4/CD8 phenotypes, whereas a second wave of clones that expanded from day 15 to 37 leaned towards CD4+. The study covered only a couple of mild cases, and larger cohorts including severe cases with pre-infection samples were considered necessary. The detection of some responding clones in pre-infection memory suggests that pre-existing cross-reactive memory T cells joined the SARS-CoV-2 response. SARS-CoV-2 specificity of the second-wave clones peaking on day 37 was not confirmed. Contracting CD4+ clones were found mainly in CM and EM memory subsets, while CD8+ clones were enriched in EMRA.

Ficoll-Paque density gradient centrifugation was the method used to isolate PBMCs. This clonotype was seen more than once but under ten times. The antigen this receptor binds is unknown. No base-level quality is on record; no much larger clone is a single base apart. TCRdb names Illumina NovaSeq 6000 as the instrument used. cDNA libraries for TCRalpha and TCRbeta were prepared by 5'RACE using constant-segment primers, with sample barcodes and unique molecular identifiers added. RNA was extracted from every sample with Trizol reagent. Libraries were amplified in two PCR steps, with a second sample barcode and Illumina TruSeq adapters added in the second step. Libraries were sequenced on an Illumina NovaSeq with 2 x 150 bp paired-end reads. Per the original workflow: Reads were demultiplexed and collapsed into UMI-guided consensus sequences with migec v1.2.7. Using mixcr v2.1.11, UMI consensuses were aligned to TRA and TRB V and J templates and then assembled into clonotypes. Clonotypes were classified as expanded or contracted when called significant by both edgeR and NoisET, with noise models trained on biological replicates. For edgeR calls, the thresholds were a false discovery rate-adjusted p below 0.01 and a log2 fold-change of 1. PCA with hierarchical clustering of max-normalized trajectories of the 1000 most abundant clonotypes was used as exploratory dynamics analysis. Each responding clone was given a CD4 or CD8 phenotype based on the CD4+ and CD8+ repertoires, which had been sequenced separately. In-frame beta chains were kept once TCRdb had trimmed the public reads at Q25 with fastp and called clones with MiXCR. Under each unique CDR3 protein, matching rows form one entry showing the most common genes and DNA. The V and J calls follow TCRdb's processing rather than the paper's. The table for this sample lists 400,000 to 450,000 distinct CDR3 sequences; roughly 18% of them were counted only once. Around a fifth of the sample rests with the top ten.

This clonotype was sampled from a man aged 18 to 30 who had mild COVID-19 (a few samples of this study predate the infection). The sample titles of this study are shuffled in the database, so cell type and time point are left out; the donor was told from shared clones. The material sequenced was PBMCs or a T cell subset sorted from them (not recorded which).

The DNA is as follows: TGTGCCAGCAGCCATCTGTCTTTGGAGACCCAGTACTTC. Its protein product is CASSHLSLETQYF. The sequence joins TRBV7-3 to TRBJ2-5; no D gene is confidently identified. Deletion took 5 bases off V and 5 bases off J, with a span of 12 bases between the germline ends. The CDR3 goes from the cysteine to the phenylalanine over 13 residues. Of the read, only the CDR3 DNA is kept; its 39 bases are in frame from base 1. For CDR1 and CDR2, the germline V gene lists SGHTA and FQGTGA.